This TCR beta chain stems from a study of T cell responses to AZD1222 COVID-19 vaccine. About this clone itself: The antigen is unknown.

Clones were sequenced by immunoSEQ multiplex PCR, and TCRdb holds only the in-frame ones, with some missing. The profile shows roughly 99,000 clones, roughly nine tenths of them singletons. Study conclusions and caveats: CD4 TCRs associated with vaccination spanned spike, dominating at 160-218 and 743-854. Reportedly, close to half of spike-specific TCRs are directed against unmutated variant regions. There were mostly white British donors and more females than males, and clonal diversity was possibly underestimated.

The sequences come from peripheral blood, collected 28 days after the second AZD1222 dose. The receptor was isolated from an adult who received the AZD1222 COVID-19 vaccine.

The CDR3, as DNA: TGTGCCAGCAGCATGAGACTAGCTGTGGAGCAGTTCTTC. Its translation is CASSMRLAVEQFF. The chain uses TRBV5-5 and TRBJ2-1; 7 positions agree with TRBD2. J gave up 10 bases and V 4 bases, and 8 bases lay outside the gene matches. Germline assignment: CDR1 SGHKS and CDR2 YYEKEE (reference sequence). The CDR3 length is 13 residues.